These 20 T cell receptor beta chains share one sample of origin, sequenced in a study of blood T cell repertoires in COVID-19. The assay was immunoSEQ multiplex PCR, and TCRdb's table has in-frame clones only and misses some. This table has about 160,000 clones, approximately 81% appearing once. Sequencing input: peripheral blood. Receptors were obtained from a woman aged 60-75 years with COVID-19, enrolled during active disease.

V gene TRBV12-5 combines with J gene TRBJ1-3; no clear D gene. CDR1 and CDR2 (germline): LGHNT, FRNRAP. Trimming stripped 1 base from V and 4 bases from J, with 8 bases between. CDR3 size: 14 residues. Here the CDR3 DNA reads TGTGCTAGTGGTTTGGGTAGGGAGGGAAACACCATATATTTT. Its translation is CASGLGREGNTIYF.

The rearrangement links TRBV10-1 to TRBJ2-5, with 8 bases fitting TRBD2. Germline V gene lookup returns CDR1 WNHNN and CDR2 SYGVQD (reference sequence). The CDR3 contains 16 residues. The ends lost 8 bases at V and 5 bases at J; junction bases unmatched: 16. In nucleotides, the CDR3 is TGCGCCAGCCCGGTTCGGCGGGAGGCTAGAGGGGAGACCCAGTACTTC. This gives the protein CASPVRREARGETQYF.

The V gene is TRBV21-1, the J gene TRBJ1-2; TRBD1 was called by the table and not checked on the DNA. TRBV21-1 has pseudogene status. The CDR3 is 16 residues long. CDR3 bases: TGTGCCAGCGCAGTTAAGGACTGGGGGCGGTGTTATGGCTACACCTTC. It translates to CASAVKDWGRCYGYTF.

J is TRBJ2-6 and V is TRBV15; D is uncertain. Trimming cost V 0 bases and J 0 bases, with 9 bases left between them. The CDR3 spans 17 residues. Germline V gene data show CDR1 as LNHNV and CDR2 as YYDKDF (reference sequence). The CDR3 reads CATSRDSRNSGANVLTF. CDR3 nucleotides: TGTGCCACCAGCAGAGATAGCCGGAACTCTGGGGCCAACGTCCTGACTTTC.

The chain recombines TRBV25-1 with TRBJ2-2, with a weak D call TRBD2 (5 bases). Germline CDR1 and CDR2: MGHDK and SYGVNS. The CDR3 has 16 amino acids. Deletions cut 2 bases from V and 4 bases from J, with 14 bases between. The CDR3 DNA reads TGTGCCAGCAGTGAACCACGGGGTACGGGCACCGGGGAGCTGTTTTTT. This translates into CASSEPRGTGTGELFF.

For the CDR3, the DNA is TGTGCCAGCAGCGTCATTTGGTTAGGGGGTGAGCAGTTCTTC. Encoded protein: CASSVIWLGGEQFF. The gene calls are TRBV9 and TRBJ2-1, with a possible D match to TRBD1 (6 bases). CDR1 and CDR2 (germline): SGDLS, YYNGEE. There are 14 residues in the CDR3. V dropped 2 bases and J dropped 9 bases, with 15 bases sitting between them.

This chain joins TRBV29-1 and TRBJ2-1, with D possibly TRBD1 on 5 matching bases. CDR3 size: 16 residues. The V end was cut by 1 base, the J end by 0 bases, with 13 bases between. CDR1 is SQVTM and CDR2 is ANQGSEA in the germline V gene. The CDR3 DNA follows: TGCAGCGTTGAAGGGGGCGACGAGTTCTCCTACAATGAGCAGTTCTTC. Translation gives CSVEGGDEFSYNEQFF.

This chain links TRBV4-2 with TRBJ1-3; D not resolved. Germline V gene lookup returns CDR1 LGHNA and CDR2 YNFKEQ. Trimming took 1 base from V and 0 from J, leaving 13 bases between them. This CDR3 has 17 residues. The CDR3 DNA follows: TGTGCCAGCAGCCAAGGGGAGGAGGTGGGCTCTGGAAACACCATATATTTT. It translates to CASSQGEEVGSGNTIYF.

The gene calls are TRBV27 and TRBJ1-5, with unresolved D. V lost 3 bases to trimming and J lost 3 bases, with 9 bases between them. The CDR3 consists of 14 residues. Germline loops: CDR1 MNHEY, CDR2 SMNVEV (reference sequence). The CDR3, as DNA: TGTGCCAGCAGTTTTGCCCGGGACAATCAGCCCCAGCATTTT. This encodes CASSFARDNQPQHF.

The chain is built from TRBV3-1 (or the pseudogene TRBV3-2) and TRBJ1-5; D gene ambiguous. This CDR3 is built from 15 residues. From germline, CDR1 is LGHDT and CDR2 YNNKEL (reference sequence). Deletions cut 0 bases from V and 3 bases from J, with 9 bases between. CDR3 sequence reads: CASSQDRRNNQPQHF. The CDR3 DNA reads TGTGCCAGCAGCCAAGATCGGAGGAACAATCAGCCCCAGCATTTT.

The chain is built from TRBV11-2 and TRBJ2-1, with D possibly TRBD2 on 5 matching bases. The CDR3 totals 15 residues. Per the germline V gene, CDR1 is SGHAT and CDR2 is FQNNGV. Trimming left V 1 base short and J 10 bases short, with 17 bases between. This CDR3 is CASSLAVLGWEEQFF. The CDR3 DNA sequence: TGTGCCAGCAGCTTAGCTGTACTAGGGTGGGAAGAGCAGTTCTTC. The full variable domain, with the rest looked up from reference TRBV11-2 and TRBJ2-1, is EAGVAQSPRYKIIEKRQSVAFWCNPISGHATLYWYQQILGQGPKLLIQFQNNGVVDDSQLPKDRFSAERLKGVDSTLKIQPAKLEDSAVYLCASSLAVLGWEEQFFGPGTRLTVL.

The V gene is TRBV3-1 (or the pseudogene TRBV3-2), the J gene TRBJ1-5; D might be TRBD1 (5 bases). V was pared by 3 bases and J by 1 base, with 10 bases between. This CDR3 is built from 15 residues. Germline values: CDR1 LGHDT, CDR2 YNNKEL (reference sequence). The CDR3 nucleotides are TGTGCCAGCAGCCAGGACATTGGAAGCAATCAGCCCCAGCATTTT. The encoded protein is CASSQDIGSNQPQHF.

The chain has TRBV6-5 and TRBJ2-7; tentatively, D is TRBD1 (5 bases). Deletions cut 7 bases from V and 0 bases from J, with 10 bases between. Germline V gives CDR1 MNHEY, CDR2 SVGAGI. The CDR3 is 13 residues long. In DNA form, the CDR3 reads TGTGCCAGCACCCCAAGGGGCTCCTACGAGCAGTACTTC. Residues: CASTPRGSYEQYF.

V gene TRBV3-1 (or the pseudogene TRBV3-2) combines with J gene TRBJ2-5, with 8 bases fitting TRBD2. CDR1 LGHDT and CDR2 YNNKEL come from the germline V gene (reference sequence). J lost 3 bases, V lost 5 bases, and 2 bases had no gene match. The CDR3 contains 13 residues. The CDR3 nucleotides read TGTGCCAGCAGCTATAGCGGGGAAGAGACCCAGTACTTC. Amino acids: CASSYSGEETQYF.

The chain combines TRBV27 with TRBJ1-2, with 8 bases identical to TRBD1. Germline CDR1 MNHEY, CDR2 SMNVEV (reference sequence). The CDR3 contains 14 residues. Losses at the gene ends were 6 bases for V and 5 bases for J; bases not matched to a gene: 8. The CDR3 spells CASRDTGGGYGYTF. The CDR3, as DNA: TGTGCCAGCAGGGATACAGGGGGAGGTTATGGCTACACCTTC.

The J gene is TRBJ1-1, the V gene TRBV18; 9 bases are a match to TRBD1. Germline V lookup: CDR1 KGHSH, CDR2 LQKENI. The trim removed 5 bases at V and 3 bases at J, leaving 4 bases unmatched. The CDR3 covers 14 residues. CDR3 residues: CASSEGQGDTEAFF. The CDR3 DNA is TGTGCCAGCTCAGAGGGACAGGGTGACACTGAAGCTTTCTTT. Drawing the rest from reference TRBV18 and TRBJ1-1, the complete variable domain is NAGVMQNPRHLVRRRGQEARLRCSPMKGHSHVYWYRQLPEEGLKFMVYLQKENIIDESGMPKERFSAEFPKEGPSILRIQQVVRGDSAAYFCASSEGQGDTEAFFGQGTRLTVV.

The CDR3 region is CASSRKTRGVNTEAFF. The CDR3 nucleotides read TGTGCCAGCAGCCGAAAGACTAGAGGGGTAAACACTGAAGCTTTCTTT. The chain uses TRBV14 and TRBJ1-1; perhaps TRBD1 as D (5 bases). CDR3 length equals 16 residues. V was cut by 4 bases and J by 2 bases, with 17 bases left in between. Germline V lookup: CDR1 SGHDN, CDR2 FVKESK. Complete variable domain (other parts from reference TRBV14 and TRBJ1-1): EAGVTQFPSHSVIEKGQTVTLRCDPISGHDNLYWYRRVMGKEIKFLLHFVKESKQDESGMPNNRFLAERTGGTYSTLKVQPAELEDSGVYFCASSRKTRGVNTEAFFGQGTRLTVV.

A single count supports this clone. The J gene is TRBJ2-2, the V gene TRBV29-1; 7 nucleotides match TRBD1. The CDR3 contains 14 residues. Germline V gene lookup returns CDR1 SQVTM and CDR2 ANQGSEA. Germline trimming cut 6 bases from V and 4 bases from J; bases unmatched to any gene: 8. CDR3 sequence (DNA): TGCAGCGTACTAACAGGGGATGGCACCGGGGAGCTGTTTTTT. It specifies CSVLTGDGTGELFF.

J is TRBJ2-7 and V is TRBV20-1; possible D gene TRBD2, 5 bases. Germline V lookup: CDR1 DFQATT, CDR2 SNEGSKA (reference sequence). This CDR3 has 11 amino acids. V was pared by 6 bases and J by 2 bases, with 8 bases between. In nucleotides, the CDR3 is TGCAGTGCGGTCGGGACCTACGAGCAGTACTTC. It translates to CSAVGTYEQYF.

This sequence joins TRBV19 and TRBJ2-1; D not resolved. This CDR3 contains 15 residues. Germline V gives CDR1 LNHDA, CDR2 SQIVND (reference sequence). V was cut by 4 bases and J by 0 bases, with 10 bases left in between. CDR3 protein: CASSTLWSSYNEQFF. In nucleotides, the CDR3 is TGTGCCAGTAGTACTCTGTGGAGCTCCTACAATGAGCAGTTCTTC. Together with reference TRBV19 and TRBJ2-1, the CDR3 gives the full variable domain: DGGITQSPKYLFRKEGQNVTLSCEQNLNHDAMYWYRQDPGQGLRLIYYSQIVNDFQKGDIAEGYSVSREKKESFPLTVTSAQKNPTAFYLCASSTLWSSYNEQFFGPGTRLTVL.